The 26 T cell receptor beta chains below all came from one sample that was sequenced in a study of blood T cell repertoires in COVID-19. Some clones are missing from TCRdb's copy, which holds only in-frame ones; the method was immunoSEQ multiplex PCR. Here the sample spans 150,000 to 160,000 clones, around 85% being singletons. The source material was peripheral blood. The receptors originated from a man aged 55 to 70 with COVID-19, enrolled during active disease.

This clone showed up just once. The V call is TRBV4-2, the J call TRBJ1-1; 7 nucleotides match TRBD1. Germline trimming cut 5 bases from V and 3 bases from J; bases unmatched to any gene: 3. Germline V gene sequence: CDR1 LGHNA, CDR2 YNFKEQ. The CDR3 length is 13 residues. CDR3: CASSYTGDTEAFF. CDR3 coding DNA: TGTGCCAGCAGCTATACAGGGGACACTGAAGCTTTCTTT.

The chain joins TRBV19 to TRBJ1-1; D possibly corresponds to TRBD1 (5 bases). There are 12 residues in the CDR3. The germline CDR1 and CDR2 sequences are LNHDA and SQIVND (reference sequence). With 5 bases removed from V and 8 bases from J, the gap between germline ends came to 12 bases. This CDR3 reads CASSPRTKEAFF. The CDR3 DNA follows: TGTGCCAGTAGTCCAAGGACAAAAGAAGCTTTCTTT.

This clone showed up just once. This chain links TRBV6-5 with TRBJ1-1; TRBD1 agrees at 8 bases. The CDR3 is made up of 13 amino acids. Germline V gene data show CDR1 as MNHEY and CDR2 as SVGAGI. Trimming at V came to 6 bases and at J to 5 bases, leaving 5 bases not matched to a gene. CDR3 sequence: CASRSDRATEAFF. The CDR3 DNA sequence: TGTGCCAGCAGATCGGACAGGGCTACTGAAGCTTTCTTT.

This chain connects TRBV6-6 to TRBJ1-4; D call uncertain. The V end was cut by 6 bases, the J end by 1 base, with 12 bases between. The CDR3 loop spans 15 amino acids. Germline V gene data show CDR1 as MNHNY and CDR2 as SVGAGI (reference sequence). The CDR3 DNA is TGTGCCAGCAGCTCGCAGACGGGAACTAATGAAAAACTGTTTTTT. It yields the protein CASSSQTGTNEKLFF.

The chain carries TRBV6-6 and TRBJ1-4; maybe TRBD1 (5 bases). The germline gives CDR1 MNHNY, CDR2 SVGAGI (reference sequence). V was trimmed by 2 bases and J by 5 bases, leaving 9 bases between them. The CDR3 is made up of 14 amino acids. CDR3 nucleotides: TGTGCCAGCAGTTACGGCCGGGGGAATGAAAAACTGTTTTTT. The encoded protein is CASSYGRGNEKLFF.

This clone was found a few times. This chain joins TRBV19 and TRBJ2-7; 8 nucleotides match TRBD2. Unmatched junction bases numbered 11, after V lost 9 bases and J lost 7 bases. Germline V CDR1 and CDR2: LNHDA, SQIVND (reference sequence). This CDR3 comprises 13 residues. CDR3 sequence reads: CASSGGTRGEQYF. The CDR3 bases are TGTGCCAGCAGCGGGGGAACACGGGGGGAGCAGTACTTC. The whole variable domain, filled in from reference TRBV19 and TRBJ2-7, reads DGGITQSPKYLFRKEGQNVTLSCEQNLNHDAMYWYRQDPGQGLRLIYYSQIVNDFQKGDIAEGYSVSREKKESFPLTVTSAQKNPTAFYLCASSGGTRGEQYFGPGTRLTVT.

The chain has TRBV28 and TRBJ1-1; D perhaps matches TRBD1 (5 bases). The CDR3 has 17 residues. With 5 bases removed from V and 3 bases from J, the gap between germline ends came to 22 bases. Germline V lookup: CDR1 MDHEN, CDR2 SYDVKM. The CDR3 DNA reads TGTGCCAGCAGTCCTGGGGGGACGGGGAGAAGGTACACTGAAGCTTTCTTT. It is translated as CASSPGGTGRRYTEAFF.

The rearrangement uses TRBV7-9 and TRBJ1-5, with 9 bases identical to TRBD1. The CDR3 runs to 18 residues. V lost 1 base, J lost 0 bases, and 7 bases stayed unmatched. Germline CDR1 reads SEHNR; CDR2 reads FQNEAQ (reference sequence). DNA for the CDR3: TGTGCCAGCAGCTTAGGGGCCCCGGGACAGGGTAGCAATCAGCCCCAGCATTTT. Translated, it gives CASSLGAPGQGSNQPQHF.

This clone occurred a few times. The genes are TRBV12-3 or TRBV12-4 and TRBJ2-7; TRBD1 is a possible D gene (5 bases). The CDR3 has 13 amino acids. V was clipped by 3 bases and J by 9 bases, with 15 bases between them. This chain's CDR3 is CASSLSSGNAQYF. CDR3 sequence (DNA): TGTGCCAGCAGTTTGTCTTCAGGGAACGCGCAGTACTTC.

V and J are TRBV5-1 and TRBJ2-7; 7 nucleotides align to TRBD1. The germline gives CDR1 SGHRS, CDR2 YFSETQ. CDR3 size: 14 residues. Trimming removed 0 bases from V and 1 base from J; junction bases left unmatched: 1. This CDR3 reads CASSLETGSYEQYF. Written as DNA, the CDR3 is TGCGCCAGCAGCTTGGAGACAGGGTCCTACGAGCAGTACTTC.

This sequence joins TRBV6-1 and TRBJ1-1; maybe TRBD1 (5 bases). Trimming pared 4 bases from V and 1 base from J, leaving 10 bases between. This CDR3 region has 14 residues. The germline V gene encodes CDR1 MNHNS and CDR2 SASEGT. CDR3: CASSARTGNTEAFF. The CDR3 nucleotides read TGTGCCAGCAGTGCACGAACAGGGAACACTGAAGCTTTCTTT.

The chain employs TRBV18 and TRBJ1-5; D unresolved. Germline V gene sequence: CDR1 KGHSH, CDR2 LQKENI. With 6 bases removed from V and 3 bases from J, the gap between germline ends came to 9 bases. The CDR3 has 13 residues. The CDR3 protein is CASSRGNNQPQHF. CDR3 in DNA: TGTGCCAGCTCTAGAGGAAACAATCAGCCCCAGCATTTT.

V usage is TRBV5-1 and J usage is TRBJ2-5; perhaps TRBD1 as D (6 bases). Germline CDR1 is SGHRS and CDR2 is YFSETQ. This CDR3 is 14 amino acids long. The V end lost 3 bases, the J end lost 5 bases, and 14 bases lay between the germline ends. In DNA, the CDR3 is TGCGCCAGCAGCTACTCACAGGGTACCGAGACCCAGTACTTC. This codes for CASSYSQGTETQYF.

This chain links TRBV3-1 (or the pseudogene TRBV3-2) with TRBJ1-6, with D maybe TRBD1 (5 bases). The CDR3 covers 16 residues. Germline V CDR1 and CDR2: LGHDT, YNNKEL (reference sequence). V was trimmed by 0 bases and J by 10 bases, leaving 16 bases between them. The CDR3 DNA reads TGTGCCAGCAGCCAAGAGGGCCAGGGCGCCCTCTCACCCCTCCACTTT. Encoded protein: CASSQEGQGALSPLHF.

V is TRBV11-3 and J is TRBJ1-1; the D is unclear. This CDR3 has 14 amino acids. V lost 1 base and J 1 base, leaving 7 bases between the germline ends. CDR1 and CDR2 (germline): SGHNT, YENEEA. The CDR3 reads CASSLGAGNTEAFF. CDR3 nucleotide sequence: TGTGCCAGCAGCTTAGGTGCGGGGAACACTGAAGCTTTCTTT.

This rearrangement joins TRBV4-3 to TRBJ1-2; TRBD1 is a possible D gene (5 bases). V was clipped by 1 base and J by 4 bases, with 10 bases between them. Germline CDR1 LGHNA, CDR2 YSLEER. This CDR3 comprises 14 residues. The CDR3 DNA follows: TGCGCCAGCAGCCAAGGGGGGGAGGTCTATGGCTACACCTTC. This encodes CASSQGGEVYGYTF.

This clone was picked up a small number of times. J is TRBJ1-5 and V is TRBV29-1, with D perhaps matching TRBD1 (6 bases). Germline-derived CDR1 and CDR2 are SQVTM and ANQGSEA. This CDR3 has 13 residues. The V gene lost 4 bases and the J gene lost 4 bases, with 11 bases spanning the gap. In DNA form, the CDR3 reads TGCAGCGTTGGGGGGGGCCCGAATCAGCCCCAGCATTTT. Translated: CSVGGGPNQPQHF.

V and J are TRBV5-1 and TRBJ1-2; TRBD1 agrees at 8 bases. The CDR3 is 15 amino acids. The germline V gene has CDR1 SGHRS and CDR2 YFSETQ. With 5 bases clipped from V and 4 bases from J, the junction kept 10 bases outside the gene matches. The CDR3 reads CASRLGQGVSYGYTF. The CDR3 nucleotides read TGCGCCAGCAGACTAGGACAGGGTGTTAGCTATGGCTACACCTTC.

The V call is TRBV18, the J call TRBJ1-2; D gene uncertain. The CDR3 is 13 residues long. The V end lost 4 bases, the J end lost 3 bases, and 9 bases lay between the germline ends. CDR1 is KGHSH, CDR2 LQKENI, per germline. The CDR3 DNA reads as TGTGCCAGCTCACTGTTCAGTGACTATGGCTACACCTTC. Its protein product is CASSLFSDYGYTF.

The chain has TRBV7-2 and TRBJ1-1; 7 bases fit TRBD1. This CDR3 is built from 16 residues. The germline gives CDR1 SGHTA, CDR2 FQGNSA. The V gene end was trimmed by 7 bases and the J gene end by 0 bases; junction bases not matched to a gene: 11. CDR3: CASTRDSQVMNTEAFF. In DNA form, the CDR3 reads TGTGCCAGCACCCGGGACAGCCAAGTAATGAACACTGAAGCTTTCTTT.

This clone was counted between two and nine times. The chain combines TRBV14 with TRBJ1-6; D gene uncertain. The V gene lost 0 bases and the J gene lost 10 bases, with 13 bases spanning the gap. Germline V gene sequence: CDR1 SGHDN, CDR2 FVKESK. The CDR3 totals 15 residues. The CDR3: CASSQELSRASPLHF. CDR3 nucleotide sequence: TGTGCCAGCAGCCAAGAATTGAGTAGAGCCTCACCCCTCCACTTT.

The genes are TRBV30 and TRBJ1-6, with D unclear. V was clipped by 4 bases and J by 5 bases, with 6 bases between them. CDR1 is GTSNPN and CDR2 is SVGIG in the germline V gene (reference sequence). The CDR3 is 12 amino acids. CDR3 sequence: CAWTRDNSPLHF. The CDR3 DNA sequence: TGTGCCTGGACTAGAGATAATTCACCCCTCCACTTT.

The CDR3, as DNA: TGTGCCAGCAGCGTAGGTGAGGATTCACCCCTCCACTTT. Protein product: CASSVGEDSPLHF. The V call is TRBV9, the J call TRBJ1-6; D remains unclear. Germline V gene lookup returns CDR1 SGDLS and CDR2 YYNGEE. Trimming cost V 0 bases and J 8 bases, with 6 bases left between them. CDR3 length: 13 residues.

This chain links TRBV9 with TRBJ1-2; 10 nucleotides align to TRBD1. Looked up from germline, CDR1 is SGDLS and CDR2 is YYNGEE. Trimming cost V 0 bases and J 2 bases; bases outside gene matches: 1. The CDR3 sequence is 15 residues long. CDR3 amino acids: CASSVGGQGNYGYTF. Here the CDR3 DNA reads TGTGCCAGCAGCGTAGGGGGACAGGGGAACTATGGCTACACCTTC.

The chain joins TRBV5-4 to TRBJ2-5; D is possibly TRBD2 (6 bases). V was clipped by 3 bases and J by 7 bases, with 10 bases between them. This CDR3 contains 12 residues. Germline lookup yields CDR1 SGHNT and CDR2 YYREEE (reference sequence). The CDR3 DNA reads TGTGCCAGCAGCTACTTGGAGGGGACCCAGTACTTC. Residues: CASSYLEGTQYF.

This rearrangement joins TRBV7-3 to TRBJ1-6; no definite D call. Trimming took 4 bases from V and 2 from J, leaving 6 bases between them. Per germline, CDR1 SGHTA and CDR2 FQGTGA. The CDR3 runs 14 residues. CDR3 bases: TGTGCCAGCAGCTCACTACCCTATAATTCACCCCTCCACTTT. Its translation: CASSSLPYNSPLHF.